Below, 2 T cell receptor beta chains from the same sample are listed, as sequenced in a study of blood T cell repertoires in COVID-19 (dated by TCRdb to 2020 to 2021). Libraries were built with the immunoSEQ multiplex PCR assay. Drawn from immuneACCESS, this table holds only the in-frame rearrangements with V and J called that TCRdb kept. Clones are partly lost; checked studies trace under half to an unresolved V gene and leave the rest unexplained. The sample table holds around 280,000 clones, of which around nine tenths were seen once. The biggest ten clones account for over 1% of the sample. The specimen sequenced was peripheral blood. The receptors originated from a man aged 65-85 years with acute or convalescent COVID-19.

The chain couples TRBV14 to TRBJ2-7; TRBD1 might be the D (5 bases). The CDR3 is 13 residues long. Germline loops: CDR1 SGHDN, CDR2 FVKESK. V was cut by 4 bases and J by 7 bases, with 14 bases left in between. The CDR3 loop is CASSPRTGGEQYF. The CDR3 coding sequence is TGTGCCAGCAGCCCTCGAACAGGTGGTGAGCAGTACTTC. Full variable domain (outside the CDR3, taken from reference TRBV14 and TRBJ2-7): EAGVTQFPSHSVIEKGQTVTLRCDPISGHDNLYWYRRVMGKEIKFLLHFVKESKQDESGMPNNRFLAERTGGTYSTLKVQPAELEDSGVYFCASSPRTGGEQYFGPGTRLTVT.

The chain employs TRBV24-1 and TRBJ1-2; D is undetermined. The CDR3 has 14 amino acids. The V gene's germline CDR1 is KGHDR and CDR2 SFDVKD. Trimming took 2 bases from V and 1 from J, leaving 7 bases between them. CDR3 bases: TGTGCCACCAGTGATTCACCACATAACTATGGCTACACCTTC. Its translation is CATSDSPHNYGYTF.